This T cell receptor beta chain derives from a study of CD4+ T cells in melanoma. The table lists this clone with a few counts. No antigen is known for it. The J segment lost 2 bases and the V segment lost 5 bases, leaving 3 bases of the junction unmatched. The CDR3 loop spans 14 amino acids. Germline values: CDR1 SEHNR, CDR2 FQNEAQ (reference sequence). Study-wide findings and caveats: In melanoma, neoantigen-specific CD4+ T cells reportedly differed in differentiation state.

Sequencing was performed with immunoSEQ multiplex PCR; in TCRdb, only in-frame clones are kept and a portion is missing. Here the sample spans 10,000 or so clones, about 63% being singletons. The sequenced material came from cells from a culture (not recorded whether cultured in vitro). This clonotype originated in a human donor with melanoma. V usage is TRBV7-9 and J usage is TRBJ1-5; 7 nucleotides agree with TRBD1. In DNA form, the CDR3 reads TGTGCCAGCAGCCCCACAGGGGGCAATCAGCCCCAGCATTTT. Translating it yields CASSPTGGNQPQHF.